This T cell receptor (beta chain) was sequenced during a study of T cells after posttransplantation cyclophosphamide. Notes on the study in general: TRB clonality was highly associated with recipient CMV seropositivity and reactivation. Later post-transplant blood repertoires were often dominated by donor CD8+ memory clones. Skin or GI-infiltrating T cells shared few TRB sequences with blood.

In regard to this clone: The antigen remains unidentified.

This CDR3 spans 15 amino acids. Trimming shortened V by 2 bases and J by 0 bases, and 8 bases separated the two germline ends. Germline V gene lookup returns CDR1 KGHSH and CDR2 LQKENI. Profiling relied on immunoSEQ multiplex PCR, and the TCRdb table lists in-frame clones only, not all of them. The data contain more than 50,000 clones, more than 70% of them singletons. The V call is TRBV18, the J call TRBJ1-5; no reliable D call. Sequenced sample: PBMCs. The source of this sequence is a man under 40 with a blood cancer, CMV-positive, and with a related stem cell donor. The CDR3 nucleotides are TGTGCCAGCTCACCAGGGCAGGATAGCAATCAGCCCCAGCATTTT. Its protein is CASSPGQDSNQPQHF.